Presented here are 21 T cell receptor beta chains from one specimen sequenced in a study of blood T cell repertoires in COVID-19. Measured with immunoSEQ multiplex PCR; TCRdb has only the in-frame clones, and not every one. The table has a few hundred thousand clones, roughly four fifths seen once. The sample comprised peripheral blood. These receptors all stem from a woman older than 75 with COVID-19, enrolled during active disease.

V usage is TRBV15 and J usage is TRBJ2-6; maybe TRBD2 (5 bases). The CDR3 is 17 residues long. With 0 bases removed from V and 0 bases from J, the gap between germline ends came to 9 bases. Germline assignment: CDR1 LNHNV and CDR2 YYDKDF (reference sequence). The CDR3 bases are TGTGCCACCAGCAGAGATGGACTGCACTCTGGGGCCAACGTCCTGACTTTC. This codes for CATSRDGLHSGANVLTF. The full variable domain, rest sourced from reference TRBV15 and TRBJ2-6, is DAMVIQNPRYQVTQFGKPVTLSCSQTLNHNVMYWYQQKSSQAPKLLFHYYDKDFNNEADTPDNFQSRRPNTSFCFLDIRSPGLGDTAMYLCATSRDGLHSGANVLTFGAGSRLTVL.

This clone came up a few times. V gene TRBV19 combines with J gene TRBJ1-2, with D perhaps TRBD1 (5 bases). This CDR3 spans 14 amino acids. Germline V lookup: CDR1 LNHDA, CDR2 SQIVND (reference sequence). Trimming cost V 0 bases and J 8 bases, with 13 bases left between them. As DNA, the CDR3 is TGTGCCAGTAGTATAGATGACAGCCGTGGGGGCTACACCTTC. It encodes CASSIDDSRGGYTF.

The V gene is TRBV3-1 (or the pseudogene TRBV3-2), the J gene TRBJ2-7; D uncertain. This CDR3 is built from 13 residues. V was shortened by 4 bases and J by 4 bases, with 11 bases between the two germline ends. CDR1 is LGHDT, CDR2 YNNKEL, per germline (reference sequence). In DNA form, the CDR3 reads TGTGCCAGCAGCCTTCGAGACTTTTACGAGCAGTACTTC. Encoded protein: CASSLRDFYEQYF.

The table lists this clone with a count of one. V is TRBV5-1 and J is TRBJ1-6; TRBD1 is a possible D gene (6 bases). Germline CDR1 SGHRS, CDR2 YFSETQ. With 3 bases removed from V and 5 bases from J, the gap between germline ends came to 12 bases. The length of the CDR3 is 15 residues. The CDR3 region is CASSWGAGDNSPLHF. CDR3 in DNA: TGCGCCAGCAGCTGGGGCGCAGGGGATAATTCACCCCTCCACTTT. The variable domain in full, completed from reference TRBV5-1 and TRBJ1-6, reads KAGVTQTPRYLIKTRGQQVTLSCSPISGHRSVSWYQQTPGQGLQFLFEYFSETQRNKGNFPGRFSGRQFSNSRSEMNVSTLELGDSALYLCASSWGAGDNSPLHFGNGTRLTVT.

This chain links TRBV7-2 with TRBJ2-2, with 7 bases that match TRBD1. This CDR3 is built from 16 residues. Trimming at V came to 5 bases and at J to 7 bases, leaving 13 bases not matched to a gene. Germline loops: CDR1 SGHTA, CDR2 FQGNSA. The CDR3 region has the DNA TGTGCCAGCAGCCCGGCGACAGGGACAATTGGCGGGGAGCTGTTTTTT. This encodes CASSPATGTIGGELFF.

The J gene is TRBJ1-5, the V gene TRBV5-3; 7 positions match TRBD1. TRBV5-3 is flagged as an ORF with uncertain function. This CDR3 is built from 14 residues. V was pared by 1 base and J by 6 bases, with 4 bases of the junction left unmatched. The CDR3 DNA follows: TGTGCCAGAAGCTTGAGGCAGGGGGTTCAGCCCCAGCATTTT. This gives the protein CARSLRQGVQPQHF.

The V call is TRBV7-9, the J call TRBJ2-1, with 7 positions matching TRBD2. The CDR3 loop spans 15 amino acids. J was trimmed by 7 bases and V by 6 bases; bases with no gene match: 12. Germline values: CDR1 SEHNR, CDR2 FQNEAQ (reference sequence). CDR3 DNA sequence: TGTGCCAGCAGGCCCAGCATCAGGGAGGGGAATGAGCAGTTCTTC. Amino acid sequence: CASRPSIREGNEQFF.

The chain uses TRBV5-1 and TRBJ1-2, with D uncertain. V was clipped by 2 bases and J by 7 bases, with 9 bases between them. The CDR3 has 12 amino acids. Germline CDR1 and CDR2: SGHRS and YFSETQ. CDR3 amino acids: CASSLEGAGYTF. For the CDR3, the DNA is TGCGCCAGCAGCTTAGAAGGAGCTGGCTACACCTTC. The variable domain in full, with the rest retrieved from reference TRBV5-1 and TRBJ1-2, is KAGVTQTPRYLIKTRGQQVTLSCSPISGHRSVSWYQQTPGQGLQFLFEYFSETQRNKGNFPGRFSGRQFSNSRSEMNVSTLELGDSALYLCASSLEGAGYTFGSGTRLTVV.

The sample holds one count of this clone. This sequence joins TRBV4-1 and TRBJ2-2, with 8 bases fitting TRBD1. The trim removed 0 bases at V and 7 bases at J, leaving 4 bases unmatched. This CDR3 is 15 amino acids long. Germline CDR1 reads MGHRA; CDR2 reads YSYEKL. In DNA form, the CDR3 reads TGCGCCAGCAGCCAAGATGGAGGGACAGGCGGGGAGCTGTTTTTT. Translated: CASSQDGGTGGELFF.

Only one count was recorded for this clone. The chain has TRBV14 and TRBJ1-6; maybe TRBD1 (6 bases). CDR1 is SGHDN, CDR2 FVKESK, per germline. This CDR3 spans 14 amino acids. V was pared by 6 bases and J by 4 bases, with 10 bases between. The CDR3 DNA follows: TGTGCCAGCAGTCGACAGGCTTATAATTCACCCCTCCACTTT. Residues: CASSRQAYNSPLHF.

The chain carries TRBV7-3 and TRBJ1-6; D unresolved. Per the germline V gene, CDR1 is SGHTA and CDR2 is FQGTGA. This CDR3 is built from 13 residues. Trimming pared 4 bases from V and 6 bases from J, leaving 7 bases between. CDR3 nucleotide sequence: TGTGCCAGCAGCTCCGGACTTAATTCACCCCTCCACTTT. As protein: CASSSGLNSPLHF. The full variable domain, with the rest looked up from reference TRBV7-3 and TRBJ1-6, is GAGVSQTPSNKVTEKGKYVELRCDPISGHTALYWYRQSLGQGPEFLIYFQGTGAADDSGLPNDRFFAVRPEGSVSTLKIQRTERGDSAVYLCASSSGLNSPLHFGNGTRLTVT.

The table lists this clone with a few counts. The chain joins TRBV19 to TRBJ2-6; D might be TRBD1 (7 bases). The V gene's germline CDR1 is LNHDA and CDR2 SQIVND (reference sequence). The V gene lost 5 bases and the J gene lost 4 bases, with 15 bases spanning the gap. The CDR3 has 16 residues. DNA for the CDR3: TGTGCCAGTAGTCTGTTCAGGGGGGCCGGGGCCAACGTCCTGACTTTC. It codes for CASSLFRGAGANVLTF.

This chain connects TRBV19 to TRBJ1-6, with 8 bases identical to TRBD1. This CDR3 comprises 17 residues. Germline V gives CDR1 LNHDA, CDR2 SQIVND (reference sequence). J was trimmed by 9 bases and V by 6 bases; bases with no gene match: 16. The CDR3 is CASSPPNSGTGGSPLHF. In nucleotides, the CDR3 is TGTGCCAGTAGCCCACCTAACTCCGGGACAGGTGGTTCACCCCTCCACTTT.

This clone came up once. The chain carries TRBV9 and TRBJ1-1; D is perhaps TRBD1 (5 bases). The V end was cut by 1 base, the J end by 2 bases, with 24 bases between. CDR1 SGDLS and CDR2 YYNGEE come from the germline V gene. This CDR3 contains 19 residues. CDR3 nucleotide sequence: TGTGCCAGCAGCGTATTGGGAGGGGCTCCTTCACAAATAAACACTGAAGCTTTCTTT. This sequence encodes CASSVLGGAPSQINTEAFF.

The sample holds one count of this clone. J is TRBJ2-1 and V is TRBV11-2; 8 bases align to TRBD2. CDR3 length: 16 amino acids. Germline-derived CDR1 and CDR2 are SGHAT and FQNNGV. The V and J ends lost 4 bases and 6 bases, in that order; junction bases with no gene match: 11. The CDR3 protein is CASSSMVLSGSNEQFF. The CDR3 DNA follows: TGTGCCAGCAGCTCTATGGTGTTAAGCGGGAGCAATGAGCAGTTCTTC.

The V and J genes are TRBV6-6 and TRBJ1-5, with 10 bases aligning to TRBD1. The CDR3 totals 15 residues. With 5 bases clipped from V and 6 bases from J, the junction kept 7 bases outside the gene matches. CDR1 and CDR2 (germline): MNHNY, SVGAGI (reference sequence). CDR3 bases: TGTGCCAGCAGTCAGGCCGGGACAGGGGTTCAGCCCCAGCATTTT. Protein sequence: CASSQAGTGVQPQHF.

The chain uses TRBV6-5 and TRBJ1-2; D gene ambiguous. V was clipped by 8 bases and J by 4 bases, with 20 bases between them. CDR3 length: 15 amino acids. CDR1 is MNHEY, CDR2 SVGAGI, per germline. The CDR3: CASGKAESGSYGYTF. DNA of the CDR3: TGTGCCAGCGGGAAAGCGGAGAGCGGGAGCTATGGCTACACCTTC.

V usage is TRBV30 and J usage is TRBJ1-2; D gene ambiguous. Per the germline V gene, CDR1 is GTSNPN and CDR2 is SVGIG (reference sequence). The V end was cut by 2 bases, the J end by 4 bases, with 8 bases between. The CDR3 runs to 12 residues. CDR3 in amino acids: CAWSLEAYGYTF. CDR3 DNA sequence: TGTGCCTGGAGTCTTGAAGCCTATGGCTACACCTTC.

This chain uses TRBV18 with TRBJ1-5; D is ambiguous. CDR1 and CDR2 from the germline V gene are KGHSH and LQKENI. There are 12 residues in the CDR3. The V gene lost 4 bases and the J gene lost 6 bases, with 7 bases spanning the gap. DNA for the CDR3: TGTGCCAGCTCACTCAGTGGTCAGCCCCAGCATTTT. Protein product: CASSLSGQPQHF. Drawing the rest from reference TRBV18 and TRBJ1-5, the complete variable domain is NAGVMQNPRHLVRRRGQEARLRCSPMKGHSHVYWYRQLPEEGLKFMVYLQKENIIDESGMPKERFSAEFPKEGPSILRIQQVVRGDSAAYFCASSLSGQPQHFGDGTRLSIL.

This clone was detected only once. The chain joins TRBV3-1 (or the pseudogene TRBV3-2) to TRBJ2-2; D remains unclear. Between the trimmed V and J ends, which lost 6 bases and 5 bases, there was a span of 10 bases. There are 13 residues in the CDR3. Germline V gives CDR1 LGHDT, CDR2 YNNKEL (reference sequence). CDR3 sequence (DNA): TGTGCCAGCAGTCTTTCCGGGACCGGGGAGCTGTTTTTT. Translating gives CASSLSGTGELFF.

This clone was counted a few times. V gene TRBV3-1 (or the pseudogene TRBV3-2) combines with J gene TRBJ2-3; perhaps TRBD1 as D (5 bases). Germline V CDR1 and CDR2: LGHDT, YNNKEL (reference sequence). Trimming removed 7 bases at V and 6 bases at J, with 20 bases between. This CDR3 region has 15 residues. CDR3 sequence reads: CASTLGAESSDTQYF. The CDR3 DNA reads TGTGCCAGCACCCTTGGGGCCGAAAGCTCCGATACGCAGTATTTT.